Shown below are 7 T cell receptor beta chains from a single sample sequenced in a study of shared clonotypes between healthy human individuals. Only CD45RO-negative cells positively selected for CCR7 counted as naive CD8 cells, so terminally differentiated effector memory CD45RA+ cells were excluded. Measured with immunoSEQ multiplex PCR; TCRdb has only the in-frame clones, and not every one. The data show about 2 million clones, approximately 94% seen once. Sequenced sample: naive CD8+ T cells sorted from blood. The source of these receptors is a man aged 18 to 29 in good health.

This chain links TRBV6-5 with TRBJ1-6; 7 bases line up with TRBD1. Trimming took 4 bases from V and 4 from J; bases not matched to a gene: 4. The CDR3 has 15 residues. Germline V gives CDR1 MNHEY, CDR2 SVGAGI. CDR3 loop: CASSFETGYNSPLHF. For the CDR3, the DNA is TGTGCCAGCAGTTTCGAGACAGGGTATAATTCACCCCTCCACTTT.

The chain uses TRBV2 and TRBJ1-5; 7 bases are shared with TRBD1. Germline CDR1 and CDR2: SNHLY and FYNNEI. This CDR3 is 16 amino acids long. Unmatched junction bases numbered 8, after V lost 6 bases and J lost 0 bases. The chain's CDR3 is CASRAGTDYSNQPQHF. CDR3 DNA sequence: TGTGCCAGCAGGGCGGGGACAGATTATAGCAATCAGCCCCAGCATTTT.

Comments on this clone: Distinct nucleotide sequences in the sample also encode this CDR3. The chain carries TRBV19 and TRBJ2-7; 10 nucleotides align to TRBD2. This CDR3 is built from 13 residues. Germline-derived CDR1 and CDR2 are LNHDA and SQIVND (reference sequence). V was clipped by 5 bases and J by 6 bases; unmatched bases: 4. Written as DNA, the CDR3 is TGTGCCAGTAGTCCGGGACTAGCGAGCGAGCAGTACTTC. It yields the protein CASSPGLASEQYF.

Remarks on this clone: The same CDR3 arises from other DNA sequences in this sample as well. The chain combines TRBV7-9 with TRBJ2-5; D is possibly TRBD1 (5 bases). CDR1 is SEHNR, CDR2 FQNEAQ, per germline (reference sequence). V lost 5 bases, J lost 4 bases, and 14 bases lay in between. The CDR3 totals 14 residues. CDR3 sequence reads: CASSLSREGETQYF. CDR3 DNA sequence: TGTGCCAGCAGCCTCTCCAGGGAAGGAGAGACCCAGTACTTC.

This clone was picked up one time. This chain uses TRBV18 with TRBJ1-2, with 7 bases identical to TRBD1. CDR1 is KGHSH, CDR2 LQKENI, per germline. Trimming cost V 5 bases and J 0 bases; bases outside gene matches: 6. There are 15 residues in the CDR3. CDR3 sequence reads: CASSSTGQPNYGYTF. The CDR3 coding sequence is TGTGCCAGCTCATCAACGGGACAGCCTAACTATGGCTACACCTTC.

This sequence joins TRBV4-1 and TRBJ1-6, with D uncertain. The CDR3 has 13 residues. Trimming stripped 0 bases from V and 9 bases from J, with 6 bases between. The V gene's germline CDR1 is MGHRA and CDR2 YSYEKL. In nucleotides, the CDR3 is TGCGCCAGCAGCCAAGAGGGGAGTTCACCCCTCCACTTT. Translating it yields CASSQEGSSPLHF.

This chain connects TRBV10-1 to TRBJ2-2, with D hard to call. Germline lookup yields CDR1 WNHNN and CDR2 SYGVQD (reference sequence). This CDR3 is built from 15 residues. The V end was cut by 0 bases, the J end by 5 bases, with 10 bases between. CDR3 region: CASSESNGGTGELFF. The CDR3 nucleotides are TGCGCCAGCAGTGAGTCGAATGGTGGTACCGGGGAGCTGTTTTTT.